This TCR beta chain was captured in a study of blood T cell repertoires in COVID-19. Only in-frame clones appear in the TCRdb table, and some are missing; sequencing was by immunoSEQ multiplex PCR. The repertoire holds a few hundred thousand clones, with about 90% as singletons. The sequenced sample consisted of peripheral blood. This clonotype originated in a woman in her 30s who had recovered from COVID-19.

This CDR3 reads CASSPYGTSSYEQYF. The CDR3 DNA is TGTGCCAGCAGCCCTTACGGGACTAGTTCCTACGAGCAGTACTTC. The chain is built from TRBV7-3 and TRBJ2-7; TRBD2 matches at 8 bases. V was clipped by 5 bases and J by 1 base; unmatched bases: 7. The CDR3 runs 15 residues. From germline, CDR1 is SGHTA and CDR2 FQGTGA. Combining the CDR3 with reference TRBV7-3 and TRBJ2-7 gives the whole variable domain GAGVSQTPSNKVTEKGKYVELRCDPISGHTALYWYRQSLGQGPEFLIYFQGTGAADDSGLPNDRFFAVRPEGSVSTLKIQRTERGDSAVYLCASSPYGTSSYEQYFGPGTRLTVT.